This T cell receptor beta chain was recovered during a study of cytomegalovirus exposure and HLA in healthy donors (dated by TCRdb to about 2017). Looking at the study overall: An earlier analysis of some 600 of the donors reported around 280 Gb of sequence data and approximately 120 million unique TCR beta sequences obtained from approximately 180 million T cells. On average, 235,054 unique TCR beta nucleotide sequences were sequenced per donor among more than 350 genotyped donors of the cohort, with 15% to 20% of those sequences being non-productive. An earlier analysis of 587 of the donors used high-throughput TCR beta sequencing to judge whether each TCR beta V gene segment behaved as functional or pseudogenic. Roughly 300 gigabases of sequencing data and some 85 million unique TCR sequences were included in an early release covering around 650 HLA-typed donors. The T cell repertoires of 666 subjects were profiled by immunosequencing and related to cytomegalovirus serostatus. HLA typing covered class I and class II loci at four-digit resolution. A later genetic analysis took genome-wide SNP genotypes for about 55% of the 666 donors and used that subset as a discovery cohort. Roughly five DR-DQ haplotypes were handled as single units for association and clustering because linkage in the cohort was strong. Rather than using new phenotypic data, the later analysis identified candidate immune exposures from TCR beta sequences and from how often those sequences occurred across donors. Typing coverage differed by locus: A, B, C, DRB1 and DQB1 were typed in roughly 620-640 donors, DQA1 in about 500, DPA1 in around 600, and DPB1 in just under 480. The study combined high-throughput TCR immunosequencing, statistical association of individual TCRs with disease status, and machine learning to predict cytomegalovirus infection status. All discovery cohort repertoires had been generated using a single sequencing platform. To study patterns of TCR occurrence, a later analysis re-analyzed previously published TCR beta repertoires from 650 to 750 donors and added high-resolution HLA genotyping. The study was designed to test whether signatures of past pathogen exposure could be identified by cataloging public T cell receptors. In addition to the first cohort of 666 subjects, a separate validation cohort of 120 different subjects was used. Of the roughly 400 genotyped donors, approximately 83% fell in the genetic ancestry cluster associated with self-reported Caucasian donors. Alongside the repertoire data, information on donor age, sex, ethnicity and CMV serostatus was compiled. On the study overall, not on this receptor specifically: Correlated functional status among segregating V segments might be attributable to linkage disequilibrium, but an unknown experimental factor could not be ruled out. In a later genetic analysis, fewer N-insertions in productive TCRs were reported among donors in an Asian-associated ancestry cluster than the approximately 630-donor mean. In an earlier analysis of 587 of the donors, most TCR beta V segments appeared in productive rearrangements about 87% or about 30% of the time, broadly matching IMGT annotations. Strong co-occurrence of HLA alleles, especially DR and DQ, made assigning TCR associations to individual alleles difficult. A later analysis associated about 16,000 TCR beta sequences with specific HLA alleles at a false discovery rate of 0.05. Immune exposure information for the cohort was limited to CMV serostatus. A further reported finding was that TCR beta sequences accurately predicted the HLA-A and HLA-B alleles for most subjects in the first cohort. A later analysis found that HLA-associated TCR beta chains were more clonally expanded and had lower generation probabilities than equally common non-associated chains. A later analysis found that most CMV-associated TCR beta chains appeared HLA-restricted, with HLA associations seemingly driven largely by CMV exposure. In vitro tests confirmed that a few of the cytomegalovirus-associated TCR beta chains recognize cytomegalovirus antigens. A later analysis found that TCR association rates varied across HLA loci, with DRB1 alleles showing the most associated TCRs and HLA-C alleles the fewest. Some IMGT-functional V segments, including TRBV6-2 and TRBV6-3, could not be distinguished by the 87-base-pair reads and were therefore excluded. Most TCR sequences were seen in very few donors, while some public TCRs were found in many individuals. According to the authors, the approach could potentially be generalized to other disease states and immunological phenotypes. In the study, 150 to 200 TCR beta chains were listed as associated with cytomegalovirus. A cluster of highly shared sequence variants was judged likely to represent a technical artifact of the sequencing pipeline. The presence/absence analyses assumed that sequencing depth was roughly uniform across donors, and that assumption may not be true. Because some donors lacked HLA typing at each locus, the association tests relied only on the typed subset. About 15 rarely observed V segments, including chromosome 9 orphons, were excluded from the earlier analysis of a few hundred of the donors because counts were too low. Several of the top co-occurrence clusters appeared to be linked to parvovirus B19, influenza, CMV and Epstein-Barr virus, according to a later analysis. Cytomegalovirus status was reported to be diagnosed by the classifier with high specificity and sensitivity in both the original and validation cohorts. This cohort had only TCR beta chains sequenced, and the lack of alpha or paired-chain data limited which features could be detected. V-gene and J-gene trimming of TCR beta chains was associated with a missense DCLRE1C variant in a later genetic analysis, and the association was replicated in an independent cohort.

Of note for this clone: Its cognate antigen has yet to be identified. It has no much larger one-base neighbor in the sample; base qualities were not kept.

Libraries were made using the immunoSEQ multiplex PCR assay. For the multiplex PCR, a mixture combining 60 forward primers for TCR Vbeta segments and 13 reverse primers for TCR Jbeta segments was used. Amplification of the CDR3 region of rearranged TCR beta genes was performed with a multiplex PCR assay on genomic DNA. Amplified TCR beta libraries were sequenced as 87-base-pair reads on the Illumina HiSeq System. The paper's processing steps were these. In a later analysis, around 80 million unique TCR beta chains were counted across the 690 or so repertoires, and roughly 10 million of these chains were shared by at least two donors. Raw reads were error-corrected and collapsed into unique sequences by a nearest-neighbor algorithm in which closely related sequences were merged to remove PCR and sequencing errors. To assign V, D and J gene segments, CDR3 sequences were aligned to IMGT reference sequences. For a sequence to be retained, a match of at least six nucleotides was required to both a V gene segment and a J gene segment. A rearrangement counted as productive if the CDR3 had no stop codons and remained in frame with V and J, and every other rearrangement counted as non-productive. Following IMGT convention, CDR3 was defined as the stretch from the second conserved V-encoded cysteine up to the conserved J-encoded phenylalanine. The earlier analysis of 550 to 650 of the donors excluded any sequence lacking an unambiguous match to a single V gene segment. An earlier analysis of 450 to 650 of the donors called V segments functional above 56.7% productive rearrangements and segregating when the between-donor standard deviation exceeded 5%. To diagnose cytomegalovirus status from the catalog of TCR beta chain sequences, a statistical classification framework was built. In a later analysis, V and J genes were assigned by comparing TCR nucleotide sequences against IMGT/GENE-DB human TR gene sequences. The TCRdist pipeline was used in a later analysis to assign CDR3 sequences and most-parsimonious VDJ recombination scenarios. In a later analysis, every TCR beta chain was defined by the combination of its CDR3 amino acid sequence and its V-gene family, and reads without a unique V-gene family were dropped. In a later analysis, 550 to 650 highly shared, low-generation-probability nucleotide sequences were removed to address suspected cross-contamination and a sequencing artifact. A later analysis calculated a clonal expansion index for each public chain from normalized within-repertoire ranks of inferred template counts. A later analysis computed generation probabilities with a VDJ recombination model fitted to out-of-frame rearrangements, and checked the results against IGoR. In a later analysis, hypergeometric tests were used to score TCR-TCR, TCR-HLA and TCR-CMV co-occurrence, with a repertoire-size bias correction applied to TCR pairs. A later analysis estimated false discovery rates by permuting HLA or CMV assignments 20 times. In a later analysis, co-occurring TCRs were grouped using DBSCAN, with TCRdist sequence similarity added in when clustering inside HLA-allele-positive subsets. For co-occurrence clustering, repertoires with fewer than 30,000 or more than 120,000 public chains were excluded, along with a handful of repertoires with anomalous nucleotide sharing. Sourced from immuneACCESS, this table was stored by TCRdb with only in-frame sequences that have V and J called. A share of the clones is absent; for the studies checked, an unresolved V gene accounts for under half, and the remainder has no known explanation. The DNA gave D and trimming, while V, J and clone size come from that table. This sample holds under 200,000 clones; approximately 77% were observed only once. The biggest ten clones account for about 7.4% of the sample.

The cohort comprised hundreds of healthy bone marrow donors. All cohort members were sampled while nominally healthy, although unrecorded immune exposures were likely present. The donor was CMV seropositive and was included in the group of 300 or so seropositive cohort members. A peripheral blood sample was provided by each donor, and peripheral blood mononuclear cells were used for TCR beta sequencing. Genomic DNA extraction from the blood cell samples was performed with the Qiagen DNeasy Blood Extraction Kit. Per the germline V gene (reference sequence), LNHNV is the CDR1 and YYDKDF is the CDR2. V is cut by 0 bases and J by 2 bases, and the space between the germline ends is 14 bases. The CDR3 runs 16 residues from the cysteine to the phenylalanine. Only the CDR3 DNA stays, 48 bases, in frame from base 1.

This receptor was taken from a male donor in good health and CMV-seropositive. The V and J genes are TRBV15 and TRBJ2-7; TRBD1 is a weak D gene call, 7 bases matching. Sequenced sample: PBMCs. The CDR3: CATSRDSGRGAYEQYF. The nucleotide sequence is given as TGTGCCACCAGCAGAGACTCGGGCAGGGGGGCCTACGAGCAGTACTTC.